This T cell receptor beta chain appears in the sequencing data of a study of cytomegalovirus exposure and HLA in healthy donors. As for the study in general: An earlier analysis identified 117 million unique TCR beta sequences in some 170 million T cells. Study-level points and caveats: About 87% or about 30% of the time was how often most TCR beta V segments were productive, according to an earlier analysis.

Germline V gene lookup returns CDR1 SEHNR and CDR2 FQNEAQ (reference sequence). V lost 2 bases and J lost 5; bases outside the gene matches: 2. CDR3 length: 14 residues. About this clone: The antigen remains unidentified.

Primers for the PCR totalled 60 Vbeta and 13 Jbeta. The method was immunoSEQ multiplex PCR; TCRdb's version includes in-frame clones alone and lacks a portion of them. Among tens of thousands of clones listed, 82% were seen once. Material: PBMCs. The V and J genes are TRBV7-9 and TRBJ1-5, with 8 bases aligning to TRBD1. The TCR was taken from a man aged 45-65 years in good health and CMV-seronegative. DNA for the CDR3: TGTGCCAGCAGCTTACAGGGGGCCCATCAGCCCCAGCATTTT. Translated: CASSLQGAHQPQHF.